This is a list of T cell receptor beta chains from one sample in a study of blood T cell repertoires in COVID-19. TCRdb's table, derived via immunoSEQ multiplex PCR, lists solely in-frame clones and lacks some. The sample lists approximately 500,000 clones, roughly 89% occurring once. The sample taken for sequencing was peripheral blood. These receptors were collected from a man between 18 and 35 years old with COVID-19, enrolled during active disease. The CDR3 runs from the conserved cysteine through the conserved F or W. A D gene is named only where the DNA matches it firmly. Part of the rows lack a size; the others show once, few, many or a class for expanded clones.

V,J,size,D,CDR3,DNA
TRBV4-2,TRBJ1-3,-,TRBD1,CASSQEGAASSGNTIYF,TGTGCCAGCAGCCAGGAGGGGGCGGCTAGCTCTGGAAACACCATATATTTT
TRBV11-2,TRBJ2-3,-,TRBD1,CASSRGQEVTDTQYF,TGTGCCAGCAGCAGGGGACAGGAAGTCACAGATACGCAGTATTTT
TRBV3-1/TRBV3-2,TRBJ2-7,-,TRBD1,CASSQGTGGYEQYF,TGTGCCAGCAGCCAAGGGACAGGGGGCTACGAGCAGTACTTC
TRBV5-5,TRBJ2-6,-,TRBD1,CASSLVTGSANVLTF,TGTGCCAGCAGCTTGGTGACAGGGTCGGCCAACGTCCTGACTTTC
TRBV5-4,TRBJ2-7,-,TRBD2,CAPSGGVTYEQYF,TGTGCCCCCAGCGGGGGGGTCACCTACGAGCAGTACTTC
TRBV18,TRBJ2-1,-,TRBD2,CASSLGTSGWIEQFF,TGTGCCAGCTCATTAGGGACTAGCGGGTGGATCGAGCAGTTCTTC
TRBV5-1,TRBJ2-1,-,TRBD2,CASSFTTSGGATYNEQFF,TGCGCCAGCAGCTTTACGACTAGCGGGGGGGCCACCTACAATGAGCAGTTCTTC
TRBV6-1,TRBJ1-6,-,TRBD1,CASSDSGGTASPLHF,TGTGCCAGCAGTGACAGTGGCGGGACAGCTTCACCCCTCCACTTT
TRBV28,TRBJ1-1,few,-,CASSLIRSTEAFF,TGTGCCAGCAGTTTAATAAGGAGCACTGAAGCTTTCTTT
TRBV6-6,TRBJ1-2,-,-,CASSSQEGGYTF,TGTGCCAGCAGCTCTCAGGAGGGGGGCTACACCTTC
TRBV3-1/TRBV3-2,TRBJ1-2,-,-,CASSQGGQGYGYTF,TGTGCCAGCAGCCAAGGGGGGCAGGGATATGGCTACACCTTC
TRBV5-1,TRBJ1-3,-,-,CASSEAMGSGNTIYF,TGCGCCAGCAGCGAGGCCATGGGCTCTGGAAACACCATATATTTT
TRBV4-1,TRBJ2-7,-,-,CASSQEEALGWEQYF,TGCGCCAGCAGCCAAGAGGAAGCGCTAGGTTGGGAGCAGTACTTC
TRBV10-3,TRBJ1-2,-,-,CAISDRGWGYTF,TGTGCCATCAGTGACAGGGGTTGGGGCTACACCTTC
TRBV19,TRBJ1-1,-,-,CASSIRRLNRVNTEAFF,TGTGCCAGTAGTATCCGCCGTTTGAACAGGGTTAACACTGAAGCTTTCTTT
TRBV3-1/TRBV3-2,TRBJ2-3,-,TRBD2,CASSQGTSGNTDTQYF,TGTGCCAGCAGCCAAGGGACTAGCGGGAACACAGATACGCAGTATTTT
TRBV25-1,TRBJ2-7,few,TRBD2,CASSSGGYEQYF,TGTGCCAGCAGTTCGGGAGGGTACGAGCAGTACTTC
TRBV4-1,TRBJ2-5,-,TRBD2,CASSQASALRLAGGWETQYF,TGCGCCAGCAGCCAAGCCTCGGCCCTCCGACTAGCGGGAGGCTGGGAGACCCAATACTTC
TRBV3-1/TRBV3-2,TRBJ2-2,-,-,CASSGPNTGELFF,TGTGCCAGCAGCGGCCCGAACACCGGGGAGCTGTTTTTT
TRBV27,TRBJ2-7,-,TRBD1,CASSPGQGDEQYF,TGTGCCAGCAGTCCCGGACAGGGAGACGAGCAGTACTTC
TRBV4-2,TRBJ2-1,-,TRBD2,CASSHLAGGKNEQFF,TGTGCCAGCAGCCACCTTGCGGGGGGGAAGAATGAGCAGTTCTTC
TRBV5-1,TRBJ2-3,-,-,CASSTVGGADSDTQYF,TGCGCCAGCAGCACGGTTGGGGGCGCGGATTCAGATACGCAGTATTTT